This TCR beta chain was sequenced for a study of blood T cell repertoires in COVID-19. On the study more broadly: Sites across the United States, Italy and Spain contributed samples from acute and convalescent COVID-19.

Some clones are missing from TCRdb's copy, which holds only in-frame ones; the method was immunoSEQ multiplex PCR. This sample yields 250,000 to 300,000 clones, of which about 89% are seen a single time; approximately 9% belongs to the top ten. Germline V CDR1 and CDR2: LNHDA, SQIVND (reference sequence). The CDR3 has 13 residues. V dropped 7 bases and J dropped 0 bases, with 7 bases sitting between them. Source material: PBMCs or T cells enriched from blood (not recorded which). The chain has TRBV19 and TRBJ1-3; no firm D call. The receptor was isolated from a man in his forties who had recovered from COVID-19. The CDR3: CASKAVSGNTIYF. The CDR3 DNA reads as TGTGCCAGTAAAGCTGTCTCTGGAAACACCATATATTTT. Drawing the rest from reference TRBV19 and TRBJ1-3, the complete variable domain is DGGITQSPKYLFRKEGQNVTLSCEQNLNHDAMYWYRQDPGQGLRLIYYSQIVNDFQKGDIAEGYSVSREKKESFPLTVTSAQKNPTAFYLCASKAVSGNTIYFGEGSWLTVV.